These 20 T cell receptor beta chains were all obtained from the same sample, sequenced in a study of cytomegalovirus exposure and HLA in healthy donors. The PCR made use of 60 Vbeta and 13 Jbeta primers. Clones were read by immunoSEQ multiplex PCR, and TCRdb kept only the in-frame ones, dropping some. The repertoire consists of approximately 210,000 clones, with around 79% occurring once and the leading ten covering approximately 0.4%. Sequencing input: PBMCs. The source of these receptors is a male donor in good health and CMV-seropositive.

This rearrangement joins TRBV7-2 to TRBJ2-3; D is perhaps TRBD2 (7 bases). V lost 5 bases, J lost 4 bases, and 16 bases lay in between. From germline, CDR1 is SGHTA and CDR2 FQGNSA. This CDR3 region has 15 residues. The CDR3 loop reads CASSPGRGRADTQYF. CDR3 coding DNA: TGTGCCAGCAGCCCAGGGAGGGGGAGGGCAGATACGCAGTATTTT.

The chain is built from TRBV27 and TRBJ1-2, with 8 positions matching TRBD1. The CDR3 has 16 residues. Germline trimming cut 0 bases from V and 8 bases from J; bases unmatched to any gene: 11. The germline V gene has CDR1 MNHEY and CDR2 SMNVEV (reference sequence). The CDR3 bases are TGTGCCAGCAGTTTATCGGACAGGGCCTGGGAAGAAGGCTACACCTTC. This translates into CASSLSDRAWEEGYTF.

In the case of this clone: Other DNA sequences in this specimen translate into the identical CDR3. J is TRBJ2-2 and V is TRBV29-1; 9 bases are a match to TRBD2. The CDR3 is made up of 16 amino acids. The V gene end was trimmed by 4 bases and the J gene end by 0 bases; junction bases not matched to a gene: 6. Germline values: CDR1 SQVTM, CDR2 ANQGSEA. DNA for the CDR3: TGCAGCGTTGCAAGACTAGCGGAAACGAACACCGGGGAGCTGTTTTTT. This codes for CSVARLAETNTGELFF.

The V gene is TRBV7-3, the J gene TRBJ2-2; possibly TRBD1 for D (5 bases). Deletions cut 2 bases from V and 0 bases from J, with 7 bases between. CDR3 length: 15 residues. Germline lookup yields CDR1 SGHTA and CDR2 FQGTGA. Here the CDR3 DNA reads TGTGCCAGCAGCTTAGCCAGGGCGAACACCGGGGAGCTGTTTTTT. This gives the protein CASSLARANTGELFF.

V and J are TRBV28 and TRBJ2-1; possible D gene TRBD1, 5 bases. Germline CDR1 is MDHEN and CDR2 is SYDVKM. Trimming pared 3 bases from V and 0 bases from J, leaving 12 bases between. This CDR3 has 16 amino acids. CDR3 in DNA: TGTGCCAGCAGTTTCACAGGCTTAAACTCCTACAATGAGCAGTTCTTC. Translation: CASSFTGLNSYNEQFF.

The chain combines TRBV7-3 with TRBJ2-2, with D unresolved. There are 14 residues in the CDR3. V was shortened by 2 bases and J by 6 bases, with 10 bases between the two germline ends. Germline-derived CDR1 and CDR2 are SGHTA and FQGTGA. The CDR3: CASSLGSEAGELFF. CDR3 coding DNA: TGTGCCAGCAGCTTAGGCAGTGAGGCCGGGGAGCTGTTTTTT. Full variable domain (outside the CDR3, taken from reference TRBV7-3 and TRBJ2-2): GAGVSQTPSNKVTEKGKYVELRCDPISGHTALYWYRQSLGQGPEFLIYFQGTGAADDSGLPNDRFFAVRPEGSVSTLKIQRTERGDSAVYLCASSLGSEAGELFFGEGSRLTVL.

The V and J genes are TRBV25-1 and TRBJ1-5; 7 nucleotides line up with TRBD1. Germline lookup yields CDR1 MGHDK and CDR2 SYGVNS. Unmatched junction bases numbered 2, after V lost 3 bases and J lost 3 bases. This CDR3 has 14 amino acids. CDR3 loop: CASSETGINQPQHF. CDR3 sequence (DNA): TGTGCCAGCAGTGAGACAGGGATCAATCAGCCCCAGCATTTT.

This rearrangement joins TRBV29-1 to TRBJ2-1; D is possibly TRBD2 (7 bases). The CDR3 has 16 amino acids. The germline V and J ends were trimmed by 6 bases and 6 bases, with 24 bases remaining between them. CDR1 and CDR2 (germline): SQVTM, ANQGSEA. The CDR3 region is CSVTLGGGVGTNEQFF. CDR3 nucleotide sequence: TGCAGCGTCACCCTGGGGGGGGGCGTCGGAACCAATGAGCAGTTCTTC.

The chain couples TRBV7-2 to TRBJ1-2; D remains ambiguous. The CDR3 sequence is 14 residues long. From germline, CDR1 is SGHTA and CDR2 FQGNSA. V was clipped by 5 bases and J by 1 base, with 11 bases between them. CDR3 sequence (DNA): TGTGCCAGCAGCCCCAGGCCGCTTAACTATGGCTACACCTTC. Translation gives CASSPRPLNYGYTF.

The CDR3 region is CASSSTGAAQYF. The CDR3 DNA reads TGTGCCAGCAGCTCTACTGGGGCGGCGCAGTATTTT. V and J are TRBV5-6 and TRBJ2-3, with a weak D call TRBD1 (5 bases). The V end lost 3 bases, the J end lost 10 bases, and 12 bases lay between the germline ends. Germline values: CDR1 SGHDT, CDR2 YYEEEE. The CDR3 has 12 residues.

The genes are TRBV7-2 and TRBJ2-7; a possible D gene is TRBD2 (6 bases). The CDR3 runs 13 residues. Trimming took 2 bases from V and 6 from J, leaving 11 bases between them. Germline V gene lookup returns CDR1 SGHTA and CDR2 FQGNSA. As DNA, the CDR3 is TGTGCCAGCAGCTTATGGGACTTAGGCGAGCAGTACTTC. Its protein product is CASSLWDLGEQYF.

The chain recombines TRBV18 with TRBJ2-1; the match to TRBD1 covers 7 bases. The CDR3 spans 14 residues. Looked up from germline, CDR1 is KGHSH and CDR2 is LQKENI. Germline trimming cut 6 bases from V and 4 bases from J; bases unmatched to any gene: 6. CDR3 sequence reads: CASSPGQWYNEQFF. The CDR3 DNA sequence: TGTGCCAGCTCGCCGGGACAGTGGTACAATGAGCAGTTCTTC.

The genes are TRBV10-3 and TRBJ1-5; tentative D call: TRBD1 (5 bases). The V gene lost 1 base and the J gene lost 4 bases, with 8 bases spanning the gap. This CDR3 contains 14 residues. Per the germline V gene, CDR1 is ENHRY and CDR2 is SYGVKD. This CDR3 is CAISEFKGNQPQHF. CDR3 sequence (DNA): TGTGCCATCAGTGAGTTCAAGGGGAATCAGCCCCAGCATTTT.

The rearrangement uses TRBV7-9 and TRBJ1-4, with unresolved D. CDR3 length: 15 amino acids. Germline V lookup: CDR1 SEHNR, CDR2 FQNEAQ (reference sequence). V shed 5 bases and J shed 0 bases, with 10 bases lying between them. CDR3 in DNA: TGTGCCAGCAGCCCCCTGGGAGCAACTAATGAAAAACTGTTTTTT. It is translated as CASSPLGATNEKLFF.

The chain employs TRBV5-4 and TRBJ2-7, with D unresolved. The germline gives CDR1 SGHNT, CDR2 YYREEE (reference sequence). V lost 2 bases and J 9 bases, leaving 15 bases between the germline ends. The CDR3 is 13 residues long. CDR3 coding DNA: TGTGCCAGCAGCTTTACGCTTGGAGAAACGCAGTACTTC. Translated, it gives CASSFTLGETQYF.

The chain uses TRBV5-6 and TRBJ1-6; possibly TRBD1 for D (5 bases). V dropped 2 bases and J dropped 10 bases, with 22 bases sitting between them. The CDR3 length is 17 residues. Germline V gene data show CDR1 as SGHDT and CDR2 as YYEEEE. CDR3 in amino acids: CASSFWQGSPGGSPLHF. CDR3 bases: TGTGCCAGCAGCTTTTGGCAGGGTTCGCCGGGTGGATCACCCCTCCACTTT.

This rearrangement joins TRBV13 to TRBJ2-3, with TRBD2 matching over 8 bases. Looked up from germline, CDR1 is PRHDT and CDR2 is FYEKMQ (reference sequence). This CDR3 spans 12 amino acids. Germline trimming cut 5 bases from V and 5 bases from J; bases unmatched to any gene: 0. CDR3 sequence (DNA): TGTGCCAGCAGCCTAGCGGGAGATACGCAGTATTTT. Encoded protein: CASSLAGDTQYF.

The chain carries TRBV7-6 and TRBJ2-5, with TRBD2 matching 11 bases. The germline V gene has CDR1 SGHVS and CDR2 FNYEAQ. The CDR3 totals 15 residues. Trimming took 3 bases from V and 5 from J; bases not matched to a gene: 5. The CDR3 DNA reads TGTGCCAGCAGCTTTAGCGGGGGGGCATTGGAGACCCAGTACTTC. It encodes CASSFSGGALETQYF.

There are a few counts of this clone. The V gene is TRBV28, the J gene TRBJ2-7; D is possibly TRBD1 (5 bases). This CDR3 is 15 amino acids long. Germline-derived CDR1 and CDR2 are MDHEN and SYDVKM. The V end lost 3 bases, the J end lost 2 bases, and 14 bases lay between the germline ends. The CDR3 DNA is TGTGCCAGCAGTTTCCTCATGGGGCCCCCCTACGAGCAGTACTTC. Translation gives CASSFLMGPPYEQYF. Using reference TRBV28 and TRBJ2-7 for the parts outside the CDR3, the full variable domain is DVKVTQSSRYLVKRTGEKVFLECVQDMDHENMFWYRQDPGLGLRLIYFSYDVKMKEKGDIPEGYSVSREKKERFSLILESASTNQTSMYLCASSFLMGPPYEQYFGPGTRLTVT.

V usage is TRBV9 and J usage is TRBJ2-6; D is perhaps TRBD2 (5 bases). Trimming took off 0 bases at V and 1 base at J, with 8 bases between the two ends. The germline V gene has CDR1 SGDLS and CDR2 YYNGEE. This CDR3 region has 16 residues. In nucleotides, the CDR3 is TGTGCCAGCAGCGTAGGCGGAGGTTCTGGGGCCAACGTCCTGACTTTC. This gives the protein CASSVGGGSGANVLTF. The full variable domain, completed using reference TRBV9 and TRBJ2-6, is DSGVTQTPKHLITATGQRVTLRCSPRSGDLSVYWYQQSLDQGLQFLIQYYNGEERAKGNILERFSAQQFPDLHSELNLSSLELGDSALYFCASSVGGGSGANVLTFGAGSRLTVL.